The rows below give T cell receptor beta chains drawn from one sample of a study of T cell responses to AZD1222 COVID-19 vaccine. Method: immunoSEQ multiplex PCR; TCRdb's copy keeps in-frame clones and lacks some. The table includes 120,000 to 150,000 clones, approximately 89% detected once. The source material was peripheral blood, sampled on day 0 of AZD1222 vaccination. Source of these receptors: an adult in good health. The CDR3 runs from the conserved cysteine through the conserved F or W. Fields, in order: D gene, J gene, V gene, clone size, CDR3 DNA, CDR3 protein. The D gene is left open where the match is weak. Rows give clone size only sometimes, using once, few, many, or a class for an expanded clone.

d_call: .
j_call: TRBJ2-5
v_call: TRBV5-4
clone_size: .
cdr3_nt: TGTGCCAGCAGCCGCGGAGTCCGTGGCGCGGAAGAGACCCAGTACTTC
cdr3_aa: CASSRGVRGAEETQYF

d_call: .
j_call: TRBJ1-1
v_call: TRBV5-6
clone_size: .
cdr3_nt: TGTGCCAGCAGCTTGGGACCCCGGGACACAGACACTGAAGCTTTCTTT
cdr3_aa: CASSLGPRDTDTEAFF

d_call: .
j_call: TRBJ1-5
v_call: TRBV3-1/TRBV3-2
clone_size: .
cdr3_nt: TGTGCCAGCAGCCAAGATCGAAGTCAGGCAGTTCAGCCCCAGCATTTT
cdr3_aa: CASSQDRSQAVQPQHF

d_call: .
j_call: TRBJ1-1
v_call: TRBV6-5
clone_size: .
cdr3_nt: TGTGCCAGCACAAACAGTCTGAACACTGAAGCTTTCTTT
cdr3_aa: CASTNSLNTEAFF

d_call: .
j_call: TRBJ2-4
v_call: TRBV4-1
clone_size: .
cdr3_nt: TGCGCCAGCAGCCCCCCCCCAACCCGGGACACCCAAAACATTCAGTACTTC
cdr3_aa: CASSPPPTRDTQNIQYF

d_call: .
j_call: TRBJ2-5
v_call: TRBV4-2
clone_size: .
cdr3_nt: TGTGCCAGCAGCCAAGCGGGGCGGGAGACCCAGTACTTC
cdr3_aa: CASSQAGRETQYF

d_call: .
j_call: TRBJ2-7
v_call: TRBV6-2/TRBV6-3
clone_size: .
cdr3_nt: TGTGCCAGCAGCCTTACAGGGACCTACGAGCAGTACTTC
cdr3_aa: CASSLTGTYEQYF

d_call: .
j_call: TRBJ2-7
v_call: TRBV28
clone_size: .
cdr3_nt: TGTGCCAGCAGTTTGGCCCCCGGGGGCGGGGCCTACGAGCAGTACTTC
cdr3_aa: CASSLAPGGGAYEQYF

d_call: TRBD1
j_call: TRBJ1-1
v_call: TRBV6-2/TRBV6-3
clone_size: .
cdr3_nt: TGTGCCAGCAACCCCGACAGGGATTGGTATGGTGAAGCTTTCTTT
cdr3_aa: CASNPDRDWYGEAFF

d_call: .
j_call: TRBJ1-2
v_call: TRBV4-1
clone_size: .
cdr3_nt: TGCGCCAGCAGCTGGGTCCGGCCCTCCCGGGTTGGCTACACCTTC
cdr3_aa: CASSWVRPSRVGYTF

d_call: .
j_call: TRBJ1-4
v_call: TRBV5-1
clone_size: .
cdr3_nt: TGCGCCAGCAGCTTAAGAGGTACCCTTACAACTAATGAAAAACTGTTTTTT
cdr3_aa: CASSLRGTLTTNEKLFF

d_call: .
j_call: TRBJ1-5
v_call: TRBV5-6
clone_size: .
cdr3_nt: TGTGCCAGCAGCTTTAATCCCTTGTCCAATCAGCCCCAGCATTTT
cdr3_aa: CASSFNPLSNQPQHF

d_call: .
j_call: TRBJ1-6
v_call: TRBV7-6
clone_size: .
cdr3_nt: TGTGCCAGCAGCTTAGCGCTAGGGGTGAATTCACCCCTCCACTTT
cdr3_aa: CASSLALGVNSPLHF

d_call: .
j_call: TRBJ2-1
v_call: TRBV6-6
clone_size: .
cdr3_nt: TGTGCCAGCAGTTACTCTTTGGAGCAGTTCTTC
cdr3_aa: CASSYSLEQFF

d_call: .
j_call: TRBJ2-3
v_call: TRBV6-2/TRBV6-3
clone_size: medium-sized
cdr3_nt: TGTGCCAGCAGTTACTCGGACCTTCAGGTAGATACGCAGTATTTT
cdr3_aa: CASSYSDLQVDTQYF

d_call: .
j_call: TRBJ2-7
v_call: TRBV7-2
clone_size: .
cdr3_nt: TGTGCCAGCAGCGCCCGGACGGGGCCCTACGAGCAGTACTTC
cdr3_aa: CASSARTGPYEQYF

d_call: TRBD2
j_call: TRBJ2-5
v_call: TRBV6-4
clone_size: .
cdr3_nt: TGTGCCATCAATCAGGGAGGGCGGATGGATGAAGAGACCCAGTACTTC
cdr3_aa: CAINQGGRMDEETQYF

d_call: .
j_call: TRBJ2-5
v_call: TRBV6-5
clone_size: .
cdr3_nt: TGTGCCAGCAGTTACGGGGTAGCTGGGGAGACCCAGTACTTC
cdr3_aa: CASSYGVAGETQYF

d_call: .
j_call: TRBJ1-4
v_call: TRBV7-6
clone_size: once
cdr3_nt: TGTGCCAGCAGCTTAATCAGGGGAGCAACTAATGAAAAACTGTTTTTT
cdr3_aa: CASSLIRGATNEKLFF

d_call: .
j_call: TRBJ1-4
v_call: TRBV27
clone_size: .
cdr3_nt: TGTGCCAGCAGTGTACCCGTAGGGGGGATCAACGAAAAACTGTTTTTT
cdr3_aa: CASSVPVGGINEKLFF

d_call: .
j_call: TRBJ2-5
v_call: TRBV4-3
clone_size: .
cdr3_nt: TGCGCCAGCAGCCCGGCCGGGCGGGACTTGGAGACCCAGTACTTC
cdr3_aa: CASSPAGRDLETQYF

d_call: TRBD2
j_call: TRBJ2-1
v_call: TRBV27
clone_size: .
cdr3_nt: TGTGCCAGCAGTTTTTGGACTAGCGGACTGAGAAAGCAGTTCTTC
cdr3_aa: CASSFWTSGLRKQFF

d_call: .
j_call: TRBJ1-6
v_call: TRBV21-1
clone_size: .
cdr3_nt: TGTGCCAGCAGCAAAGGAACTCGAGGGCTTAAGAATTCACCCCTCCACTTT
cdr3_aa: CASSKGTRGLKNSPLHF

d_call: TRBD1
j_call: TRBJ2-1
v_call: TRBV19
clone_size: .
cdr3_nt: TGTGCCAGTAGACCCGGGACAGGGGGCCCGTTGAGCTACAATGAGCAGTTCTTC
cdr3_aa: CASRPGTGGPLSYNEQFF

d_call: TRBD1
j_call: TRBJ2-2
v_call: TRBV7-8
clone_size: .
cdr3_nt: TGTGCCAGCAGCCTCTTTTGGGACAGGGGGGATATGGGGGAGCTGTTTTTT
cdr3_aa: CASSLFWDRGDMGELFF

d_call: .
j_call: TRBJ2-6
v_call: TRBV12-2
clone_size: .
cdr3_nt: TGTGCAAGTCGCTCCCCGTGGGGGCTCTGGGCCAACGTCCTGACTTTC
cdr3_aa: CASRSPWGLWANVLTF

d_call: .
j_call: TRBJ1-2
v_call: TRBV20-1
clone_size: .
cdr3_nt: TGCAGTGCTCGTGAAAACTATGGCTACACCTTC
cdr3_aa: CSARENYGYTF

d_call: .
j_call: TRBJ2-3
v_call: TRBV27
clone_size: .
cdr3_nt: TGTGCCAGCAGTTTATCTAGCCCACCCGCAGATACGCAGTATTTT
cdr3_aa: CASSLSSPPADTQYF

d_call: .
j_call: TRBJ1-2
v_call: TRBV5-6
clone_size: .
cdr3_nt: TGTGCCAGCAGCTTGGTGGCAGGGAACTATGGCTACACCTTC
cdr3_aa: CASSLVAGNYGYTF

d_call: TRBD2
j_call: TRBJ2-7
v_call: TRBV7-6
clone_size: .
cdr3_nt: TGTGCCAGCAGCTCCCGACTAGCGGGAACCTACGAGCAGTACTTC
cdr3_aa: CASSSRLAGTYEQYF

d_call: .
j_call: TRBJ2-2
v_call: TRBV9
clone_size: .
cdr3_nt: TGTGCCAGCAGCCCCCATCTGGAGGGGGCCGGGGAGCTGTTTTTT
cdr3_aa: CASSPHLEGAGELFF

d_call: .
j_call: TRBJ2-3
v_call: TRBV20-1
clone_size: .
cdr3_nt: TGCAGTGCTAGATACGGCGATACGCAGTATTTT
cdr3_aa: CSARYGDTQYF

d_call: .
j_call: TRBJ1-3
v_call: TRBV5-6
clone_size: .
cdr3_nt: TGTGCCAGCAGTCCCGATTACTCTGGAAACACCATATATTTT
cdr3_aa: CASSPDYSGNTIYF

d_call: .
j_call: TRBJ2-1
v_call: TRBV27
clone_size: .
cdr3_nt: TGTGCCAGCAGTTTGCGGGTAGGAGCTGAGCAGTTCTTC
cdr3_aa: CASSLRVGAEQFF

d_call: TRBD1
j_call: TRBJ1-6
v_call: TRBV28
clone_size: few
cdr3_nt: TGTGCCAGCAGTACGACAGGGGCCGTTTATAATTCACCCCTCCACTTT
cdr3_aa: CASSTTGAVYNSPLHF

d_call: TRBD1
j_call: TRBJ1-1
v_call: TRBV7-9
clone_size: .
cdr3_nt: TGTGCCAGCAGCCCGGGACAGGGGAACACTGAAGCTTTCTTT
cdr3_aa: CASSPGQGNTEAFF

d_call: TRBD2
j_call: TRBJ2-1
v_call: TRBV7-2
clone_size: .
cdr3_nt: TGTGCCAGCAGCCTCTCGGGAGGGCCGATCAATGAGCAGTTCTTC
cdr3_aa: CASSLSGGPINEQFF

d_call: .
j_call: TRBJ1-6
v_call: TRBV7-8
clone_size: .
cdr3_nt: TGTGCCAGCAGCTTATGGGACGCTAATTCACCCCTCCACTTT
cdr3_aa: CASSLWDANSPLHF

d_call: TRBD2
j_call: TRBJ2-1
v_call: TRBV9
clone_size: .
cdr3_nt: TGTGCCAGCAGTCCCACTAGCGGGGACCCCTACAATGAGCAGTTCTTC
cdr3_aa: CASSPTSGDPYNEQFF

d_call: TRBD1
j_call: TRBJ2-2
v_call: TRBV5-1
clone_size: once
cdr3_nt: TGCGCCAGCAGCTTTACGACAGGGACAGGAACCGGGGAGCTGTTTTTT
cdr3_aa: CASSFTTGTGTGELFF

d_call: .
j_call: TRBJ2-7
v_call: TRBV7-2
clone_size: once
cdr3_nt: TGTGCCAGCAGCTTATACGGGGTTCGGGTCTACGAGCAGTACTTC
cdr3_aa: CASSLYGVRVYEQYF

d_call: .
j_call: TRBJ2-7
v_call: TRBV27
clone_size: .
cdr3_nt: TGTGCCAGCAGTGCCTCCCATCTCGAGCAGTACTTC
cdr3_aa: CASSASHLEQYF

d_call: TRBD2
j_call: TRBJ2-5
v_call: TRBV28
clone_size: .
cdr3_nt: TGTGCCAGCAGTTTATCCGGGAGGGCCGGAGAGACCCAGTACTTC
cdr3_aa: CASSLSGRAGETQYF

d_call: .
j_call: TRBJ1-1
v_call: TRBV19
clone_size: .
cdr3_nt: TGTGCCAGTAGTATAATAGGGGGGTACACTGAAGCTTTCTTT
cdr3_aa: CASSIIGGYTEAFF

d_call: .
j_call: TRBJ1-6
v_call: TRBV18
clone_size: .
cdr3_nt: TGTGCCAGCTCACCGGTAGAAGTCCGCGATTCACCCCTCCACTTT
cdr3_aa: CASSPVEVRDSPLHF

d_call: .
j_call: TRBJ1-1
v_call: TRBV4-1
clone_size: .
cdr3_nt: TGCGCCAGCAGCCAGGGACACCAAAACACTGAAGCTTTCTTT
cdr3_aa: CASSQGHQNTEAFF

d_call: .
j_call: TRBJ1-2
v_call: TRBV10-3
clone_size: .
cdr3_nt: TGTGCCATCAGTGAGTCAGGAGAGTATGGCTACACCTTC
cdr3_aa: CAISESGEYGYTF

d_call: .
j_call: TRBJ2-5
v_call: TRBV4-1
clone_size: .
cdr3_nt: TGCGCCAGCAGCCAAGATTATATAAAGGGCGGGGAGACCCAGTACTTC
cdr3_aa: CASSQDYIKGGETQYF

d_call: .
j_call: TRBJ1-1
v_call: TRBV12-5
clone_size: .
cdr3_nt: TGTGCTAGTGGTTTGGCTCAGCTGATTAGGAACACTGAAGCTTTCTTT
cdr3_aa: CASGLAQLIRNTEAFF

d_call: .
j_call: TRBJ1-4
v_call: TRBV21-1
clone_size: once
cdr3_nt: TGTGCCAGCAGCAAAACGGGGGGATACGGCGTTGTCGAAAAACTGTTTTTT
cdr3_aa: CASSKTGGYGVVEKLFF

d_call: TRBD1
j_call: TRBJ1-5
v_call: TRBV5-1
clone_size: .
cdr3_nt: TGCGCCAGCAGCTCGGGGACAGGGGGCAACCAGCCCCAGCATTTT
cdr3_aa: CASSSGTGGNQPQHF

d_call: .
j_call: TRBJ1-2
v_call: TRBV6-5
clone_size: .
cdr3_nt: TGTGCCAGCAGTTATGGAGGTTATGGCTACACCTTC
cdr3_aa: CASSYGGYGYTF

d_call: TRBD1
j_call: TRBJ2-1
v_call: TRBV4-2
clone_size: .
cdr3_nt: TGTGCCAGCAGCCAAGTTGGATCAGGGGGTGGTGAGCAGTTCTTC
cdr3_aa: CASSQVGSGGGEQFF

d_call: .
j_call: TRBJ1-1
v_call: TRBV3-1/TRBV3-2
clone_size: .
cdr3_nt: TGTGCCAGCAGCCAGACCACTGAAGCTTTCTTT
cdr3_aa: CASSQTTEAFF

d_call: .
j_call: TRBJ2-7
v_call: TRBV28
clone_size: few
cdr3_nt: TGTGCCAGCAGCCATTCGCGGGGACTCTACGAGCAGTACTTC
cdr3_aa: CASSHSRGLYEQYF

d_call: .
j_call: TRBJ2-5
v_call: TRBV5-8
clone_size: .
cdr3_nt: TGTGCCAGCAGCTCGCTGCAGGGATCGGAGACCCAGTACTTC
cdr3_aa: CASSSLQGSETQYF

d_call: TRBD2
j_call: TRBJ2-7
v_call: TRBV18
clone_size: .
cdr3_nt: TGTGCCAGCTCACCAATCAGCGGGAATGACGAGCAGTACTTC
cdr3_aa: CASSPISGNDEQYF

d_call: TRBD1
j_call: TRBJ1-6
v_call: TRBV4-1
clone_size: few
cdr3_nt: TGCGCCAGCAGCCACTTTTCGACAGGGGGCGATTCACCCCTCCACTTT
cdr3_aa: CASSHFSTGGDSPLHF

d_call: TRBD1
j_call: TRBJ1-1
v_call: TRBV5-1
clone_size: .
cdr3_nt: TGCGCCAGCAGCTTGCTCGGGACAGGGTCGAGCACTGAAGCTTTCTTT
cdr3_aa: CASSLLGTGSSTEAFF

d_call: TRBD2
j_call: TRBJ2-5
v_call: TRBV5-1
clone_size: .
cdr3_nt: TGCGCCAGCAGCTTATCCGCTAGCGGGTACCAAGAGACCCAGTACTTC
cdr3_aa: CASSLSASGYQETQYF